The sequence of this T cell receptor beta chain was determined in a study of blood T cells in healthy people across ages. Concerning this clonotype: The antigen is undetermined. Since no conserved phenylalanine or tryptophan closes the CDR3, a read error is the likely cause.

A J-beta primer mix and a sample-barcoded 5' primer were used in a second PCR of about 7 to 12 cycles. A template-switch adaptor containing 12 random nucleotides labeled each cDNA molecule. TCRdb itself ran the 5' RACE reads through MiXCR, one entry per CDR3 protein. The repertoire holds about 800,000 distinct CDR3 sequences, with roughly 25% as singletons. General observations from the study: One million T cells yielded diversity estimates that were considered underestimates.

In each sample, at least 7 million PBMCs were isolated. The sample was also reused in another study, on T cells of mothers and their children. In that study: Reads obtained per mother exceeded 8.5 million TCR beta CDR3 reads, with several million obtained per child.

Sequencing was done on a sample of blood. The sequence derives from a boy between 10 and 17 years old in good health.

The CDR3 region is CASSQGTGNYEQYL. The DNA for the CDR3 is TGTGCCAGCAGCCAAGGGACAGGAAACTACGAGCAGTACCTC. The rearrangement joins TRBV3-1 to TRBJ2-7; 7 positions agree with TRBD1. This CDR3 contains 14 residues. CDR1 is LGHDT and CDR2 is YNNKEL in the germline V gene (reference sequence). The V and J ends lost 1 base and 3 bases, in that order; junction bases with no gene match: 3.